This entry features one TCR beta chain sequence. This sample was taken from a study of blood T cell repertoires in COVID-19. As for the study in general: Spain, Italy and the United States supplied samples that represented acute and convalescent COVID-19. T cells, B-cell-depleted T cells, or PBMCs supplied cDNA or gDNA.

Assay used: immunoSEQ multiplex PCR; TCRdb lists only in-frame clones, some missing. The sample includes 55,000 to 65,000 clones, 75% to 85% of them seen just once. Trimming took 6 bases from V and 5 from J, leaving 15 bases between them. Germline values: CDR1 SGHKS, CDR2 YYEKEE (reference sequence). The length of the CDR3 is 14 residues. The origin of this receptor is a man aged 55 to 70 with COVID-19, enrolled during active disease. V usage is TRBV5-5 and J usage is TRBJ2-1, with D possibly matching TRBD1 (5 bases). Sequenced sample: peripheral blood. CDR3 nucleotides: TGTGCCAGCAACCTGGGGCAGCTAAACAATGAGCAGTTCTTC. Translation gives CASNLGQLNNEQFF.